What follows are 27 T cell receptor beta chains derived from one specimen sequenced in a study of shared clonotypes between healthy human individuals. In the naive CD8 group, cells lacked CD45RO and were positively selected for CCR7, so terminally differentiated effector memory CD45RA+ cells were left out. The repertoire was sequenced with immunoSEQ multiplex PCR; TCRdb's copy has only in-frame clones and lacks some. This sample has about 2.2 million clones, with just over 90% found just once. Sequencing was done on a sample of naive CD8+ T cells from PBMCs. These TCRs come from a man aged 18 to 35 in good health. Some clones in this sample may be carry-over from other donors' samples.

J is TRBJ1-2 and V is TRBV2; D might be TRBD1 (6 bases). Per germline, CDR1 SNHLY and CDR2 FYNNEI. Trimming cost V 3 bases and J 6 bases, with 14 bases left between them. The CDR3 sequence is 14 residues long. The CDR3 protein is CASSDRGQNDGYTF. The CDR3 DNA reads TGTGCCAGCAGTGACCGGGGGCAAAATGATGGCTACACCTTC.

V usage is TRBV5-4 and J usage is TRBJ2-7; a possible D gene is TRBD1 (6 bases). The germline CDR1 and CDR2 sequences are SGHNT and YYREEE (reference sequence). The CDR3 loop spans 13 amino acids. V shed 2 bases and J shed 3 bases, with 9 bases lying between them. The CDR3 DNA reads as TGTGCCAGCAGCTTCGGGACAAACTACGAGCAGTACTTC. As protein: CASSFGTNYEQYF.

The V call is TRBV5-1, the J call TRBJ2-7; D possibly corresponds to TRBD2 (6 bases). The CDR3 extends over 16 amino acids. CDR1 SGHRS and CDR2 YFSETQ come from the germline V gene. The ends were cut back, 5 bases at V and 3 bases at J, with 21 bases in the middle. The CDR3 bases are TGCGCCAGCAGGAGGAGGCCCGGGACTCAAGACTACGAGCAGTACTTC. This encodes CASRRRPGTQDYEQYF.

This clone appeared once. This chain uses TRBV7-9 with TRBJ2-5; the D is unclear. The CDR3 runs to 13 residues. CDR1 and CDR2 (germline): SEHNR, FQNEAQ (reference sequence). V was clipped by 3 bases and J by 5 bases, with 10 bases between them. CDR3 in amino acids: CASSFGNRETQYF. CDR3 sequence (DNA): TGTGCCAGCAGCTTTGGTAATCGGGAGACCCAGTACTTC. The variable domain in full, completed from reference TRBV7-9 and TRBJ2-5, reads DTGVSQNPRHKITKRGQNVTFRCDPISEHNRLYWYRQTLGQGPEFLTYFQNEAQLEKSRLLSDRFSAERPKGSFSTLEIQRTEQGDSAMYLCASSFGNRETQYFGPGTRLLVL.

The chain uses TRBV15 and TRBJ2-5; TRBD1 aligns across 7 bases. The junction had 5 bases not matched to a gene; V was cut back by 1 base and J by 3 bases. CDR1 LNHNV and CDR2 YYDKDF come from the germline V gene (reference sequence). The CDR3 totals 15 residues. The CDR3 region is CATSRVRTGEETQYF. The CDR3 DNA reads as TGTGCCACCAGCAGAGTTAGGACAGGCGAAGAGACCCAGTACTTC.

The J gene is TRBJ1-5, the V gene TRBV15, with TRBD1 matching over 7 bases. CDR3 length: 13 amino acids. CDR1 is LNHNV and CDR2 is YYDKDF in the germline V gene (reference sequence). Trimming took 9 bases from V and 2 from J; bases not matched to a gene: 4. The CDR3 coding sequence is TGTGCCACAAAGGGGGCTGGCAATCAGCCCCAGCATTTT. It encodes CATKGAGNQPQHF. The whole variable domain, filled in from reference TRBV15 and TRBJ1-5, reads DAMVIQNPRYQVTQFGKPVTLSCSQTLNHNVMYWYQQKSSQAPKLLFHYYDKDFNNEADTPDNFQSRRPNTSFCFLDIRSPGLGDTAMYLCATKGAGNQPQHFGDGTRLSIL.

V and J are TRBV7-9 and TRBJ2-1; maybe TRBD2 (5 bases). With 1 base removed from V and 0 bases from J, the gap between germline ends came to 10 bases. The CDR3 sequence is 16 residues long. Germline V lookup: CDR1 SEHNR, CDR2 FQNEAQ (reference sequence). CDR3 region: CASSLGSGYSYNEQFF. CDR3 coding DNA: TGTGCCAGCAGCTTAGGTTCGGGATACTCCTACAATGAGCAGTTCTTC.

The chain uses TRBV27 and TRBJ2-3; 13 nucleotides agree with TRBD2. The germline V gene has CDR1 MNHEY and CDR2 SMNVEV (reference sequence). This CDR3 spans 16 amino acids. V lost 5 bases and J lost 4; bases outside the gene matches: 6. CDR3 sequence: CASSNRTSGSSDTQYF. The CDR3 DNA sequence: TGTGCCAGCAGTAACCGGACTAGCGGGAGCTCAGATACGCAGTATTTT.

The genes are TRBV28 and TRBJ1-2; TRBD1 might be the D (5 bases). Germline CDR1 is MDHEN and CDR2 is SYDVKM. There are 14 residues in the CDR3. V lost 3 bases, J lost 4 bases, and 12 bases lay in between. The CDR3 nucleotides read TGTGCCAGCAGTTTCGGGCAGGGTGTCTATGGCTACACCTTC. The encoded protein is CASSFGQGVYGYTF.

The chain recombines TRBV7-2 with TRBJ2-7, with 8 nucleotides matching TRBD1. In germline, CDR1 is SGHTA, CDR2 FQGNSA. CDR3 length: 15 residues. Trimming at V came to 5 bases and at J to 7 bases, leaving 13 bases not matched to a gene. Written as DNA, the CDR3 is TGTGCCAGCAGCCACAGACAGGGGCCCATAGGGGAGCAGTACTTC. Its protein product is CASSHRQGPIGEQYF.

DNA of the CDR3: TGTGCCACAGCAGATGGGGTCTCGGGGAACAATGAGCAGTTCTTC. Amino acid sequence: CATADGVSGNNEQFF. The chain employs TRBV27 and TRBJ2-1, with D tentatively TRBD2 (5 bases). Trimming cost V 10 bases and J 5 bases, with 21 bases left between them. Per germline, CDR1 MNHEY and CDR2 SMNVEV (reference sequence). The length of the CDR3 is 15 residues.

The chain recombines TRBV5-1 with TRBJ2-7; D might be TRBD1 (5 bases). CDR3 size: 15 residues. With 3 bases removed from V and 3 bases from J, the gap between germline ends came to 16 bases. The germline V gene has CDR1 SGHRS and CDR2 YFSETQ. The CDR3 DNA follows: TGCGCCAGCAGCTCCGACAGAGCCCAGGTCTACGAGCAGTACTTC. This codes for CASSSDRAQVYEQYF.

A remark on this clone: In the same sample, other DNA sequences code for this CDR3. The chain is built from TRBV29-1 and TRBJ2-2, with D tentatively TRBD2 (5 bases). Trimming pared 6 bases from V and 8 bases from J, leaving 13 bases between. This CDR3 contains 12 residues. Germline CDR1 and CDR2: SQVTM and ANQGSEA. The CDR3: CSVLGVGGELFF. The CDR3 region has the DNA TGCAGCGTCCTCGGGGTCGGTGGGGAGCTGTTTTTT.

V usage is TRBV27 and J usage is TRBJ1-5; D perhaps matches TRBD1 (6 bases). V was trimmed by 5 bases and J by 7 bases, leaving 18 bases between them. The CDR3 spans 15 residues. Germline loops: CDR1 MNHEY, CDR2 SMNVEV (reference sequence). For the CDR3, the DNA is TGTGCCAGCAGTCCTTCACAGGGATCAGGCCAGCCCCAGCATTTT. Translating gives CASSPSQGSGQPQHF.

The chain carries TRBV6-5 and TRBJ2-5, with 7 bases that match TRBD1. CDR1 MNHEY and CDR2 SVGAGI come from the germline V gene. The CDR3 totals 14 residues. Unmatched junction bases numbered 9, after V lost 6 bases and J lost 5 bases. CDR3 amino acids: CASSFDRDRETQYF. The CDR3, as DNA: TGTGCCAGCAGCTTTGACAGGGACCGGGAGACCCAGTACTTC.

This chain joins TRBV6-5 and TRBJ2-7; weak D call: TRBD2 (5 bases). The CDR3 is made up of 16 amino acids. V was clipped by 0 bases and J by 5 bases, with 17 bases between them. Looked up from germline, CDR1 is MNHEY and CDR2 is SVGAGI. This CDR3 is CASSYSKEGAENEQYF. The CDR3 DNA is TGTGCCAGCAGTTACTCGAAAGAGGGAGCTGAGAACGAGCAGTACTTC.

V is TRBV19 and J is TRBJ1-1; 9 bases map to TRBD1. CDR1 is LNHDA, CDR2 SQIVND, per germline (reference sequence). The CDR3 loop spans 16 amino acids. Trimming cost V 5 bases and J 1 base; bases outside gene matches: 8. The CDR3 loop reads CASSADDRGENTEAFF. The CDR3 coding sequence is TGTGCCAGTAGTGCCGATGACAGGGGGGAGAACACTGAAGCTTTCTTT.

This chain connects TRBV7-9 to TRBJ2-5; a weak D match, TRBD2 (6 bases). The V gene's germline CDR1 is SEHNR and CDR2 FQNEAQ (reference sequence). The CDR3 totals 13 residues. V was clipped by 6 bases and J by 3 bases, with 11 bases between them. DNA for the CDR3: TGTGCCAGCAGACATAGCGGTAAAGAGACCCAGTACTTC. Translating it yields CASRHSGKETQYF.

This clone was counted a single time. CDR3 in amino acids: CATGGTIYHQETQYF. In DNA form, the CDR3 reads TGTGCCACCGGAGGGACTATTTACCACCAAGAGACCCAGTACTTC. The V and J genes are TRBV28 and TRBJ2-5; 7 bases line up with TRBD2. J lost 0 bases, V lost 10 bases, and 11 bases had no gene match. There are 15 residues in the CDR3. CDR1 is MDHEN and CDR2 is SYDVKM in the germline V gene.

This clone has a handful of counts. The CDR3 DNA is TGTGCCATCAGTGAGTTGGTGAAGAACACCGGGGAGCTGTTTTTT. This encodes CAISELVKNTGELFF. The chain combines TRBV10-3 with TRBJ2-2; D ambiguous. CDR1 is ENHRY and CDR2 is SYGVKD in the germline V gene. The CDR3 totals 15 residues. Trimming took 1 base from V and 1 from J, leaving 7 bases between them.

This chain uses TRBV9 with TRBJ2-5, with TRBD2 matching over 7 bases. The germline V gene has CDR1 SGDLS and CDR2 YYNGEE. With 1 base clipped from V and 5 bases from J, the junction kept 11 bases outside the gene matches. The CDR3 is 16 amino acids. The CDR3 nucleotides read TGTGCCAGCAGCGTAAGCGGGGTCCCAGGTCGGGAGACCCAGTACTTC. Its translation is CASSVSGVPGRETQYF. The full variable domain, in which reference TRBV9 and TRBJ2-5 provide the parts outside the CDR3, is DSGVTQTPKHLITATGQRVTLRCSPRSGDLSVYWYQQSLDQGLQFLIQYYNGEERAKGNILERFSAQQFPDLHSELNLSSLELGDSALYFCASSVSGVPGRETQYFGPGTRLLVL.

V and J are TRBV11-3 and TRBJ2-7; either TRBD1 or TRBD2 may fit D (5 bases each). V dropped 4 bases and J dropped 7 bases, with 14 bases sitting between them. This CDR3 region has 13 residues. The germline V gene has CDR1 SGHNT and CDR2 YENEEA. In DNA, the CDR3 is TGTGCCAGCAGCTCGGGACGGTTTCTGGAGCAGTACTTC. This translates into CASSSGRFLEQYF.

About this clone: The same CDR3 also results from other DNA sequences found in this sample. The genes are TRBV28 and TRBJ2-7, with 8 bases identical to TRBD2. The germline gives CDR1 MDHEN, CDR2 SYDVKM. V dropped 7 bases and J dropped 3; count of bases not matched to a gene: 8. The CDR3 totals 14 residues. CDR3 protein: CASTPGGEGYEQYF. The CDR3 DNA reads TGTGCCAGCACACCGGGGGGGGAGGGCTACGAGCAGTACTTC.

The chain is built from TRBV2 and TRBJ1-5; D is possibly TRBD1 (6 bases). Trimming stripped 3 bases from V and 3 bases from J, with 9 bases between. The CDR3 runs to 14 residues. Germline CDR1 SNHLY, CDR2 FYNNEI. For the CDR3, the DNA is TGTGCCAGCAGTGACGGACAGTTCAATCAGCCCCAGCATTTT. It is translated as CASSDGQFNQPQHF.

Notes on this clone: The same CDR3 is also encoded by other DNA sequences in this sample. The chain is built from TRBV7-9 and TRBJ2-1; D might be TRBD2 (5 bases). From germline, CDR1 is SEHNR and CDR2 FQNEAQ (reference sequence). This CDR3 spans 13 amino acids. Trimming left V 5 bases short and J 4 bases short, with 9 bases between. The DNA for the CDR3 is TGTGCCAGCAGCCCCGGAGGTTACAATGAGCAGTTCTTC. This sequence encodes CASSPGGYNEQFF. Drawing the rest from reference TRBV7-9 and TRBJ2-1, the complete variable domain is DTGVSQNPRHKITKRGQNVTFRCDPISEHNRLYWYRQTLGQGPEFLTYFQNEAQLEKSRLLSDRFSAERPKGSFSTLEIQRTEQGDSAMYLCASSPGGYNEQFFGPGTRLTVL.

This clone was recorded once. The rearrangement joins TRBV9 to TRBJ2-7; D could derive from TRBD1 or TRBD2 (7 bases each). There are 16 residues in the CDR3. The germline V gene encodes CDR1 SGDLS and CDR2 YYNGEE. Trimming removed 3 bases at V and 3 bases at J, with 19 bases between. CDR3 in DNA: TGTGCCAGCAGCGGGGGGAGGGACAGACTACACTACGAGCAGTACTTC. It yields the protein CASSGGRDRLHYEQYF. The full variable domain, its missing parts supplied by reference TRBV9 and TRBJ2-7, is DSGVTQTPKHLITATGQRVTLRCSPRSGDLSVYWYQQSLDQGLQFLIQYYNGEERAKGNILERFSAQQFPDLHSELNLSSLELGDSALYFCASSGGRDRLHYEQYFGPGTRLTVT.

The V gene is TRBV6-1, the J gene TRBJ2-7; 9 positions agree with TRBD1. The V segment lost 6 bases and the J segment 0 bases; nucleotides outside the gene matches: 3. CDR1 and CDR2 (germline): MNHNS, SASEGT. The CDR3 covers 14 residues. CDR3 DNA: TGTGCCAGCAGGCCGGGACAGGGCTCCTACGAGCAGTACTTC. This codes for CASRPGQGSYEQYF.